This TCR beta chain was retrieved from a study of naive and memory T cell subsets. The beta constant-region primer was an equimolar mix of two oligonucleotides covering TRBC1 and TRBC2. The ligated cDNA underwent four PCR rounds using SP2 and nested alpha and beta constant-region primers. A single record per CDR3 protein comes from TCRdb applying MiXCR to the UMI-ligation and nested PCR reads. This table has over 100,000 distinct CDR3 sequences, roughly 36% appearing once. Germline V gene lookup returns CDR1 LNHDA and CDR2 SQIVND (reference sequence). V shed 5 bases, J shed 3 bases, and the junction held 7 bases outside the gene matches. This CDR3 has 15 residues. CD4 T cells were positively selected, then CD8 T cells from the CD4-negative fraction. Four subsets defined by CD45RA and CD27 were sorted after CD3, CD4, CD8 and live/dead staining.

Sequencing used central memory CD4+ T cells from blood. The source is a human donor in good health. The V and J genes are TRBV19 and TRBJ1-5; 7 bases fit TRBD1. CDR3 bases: TGTGCCAGTAGTCCAGGACAGGTGGACAATCAGCCCCAGCATTTT. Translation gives CASSPGQVDNQPQHF.